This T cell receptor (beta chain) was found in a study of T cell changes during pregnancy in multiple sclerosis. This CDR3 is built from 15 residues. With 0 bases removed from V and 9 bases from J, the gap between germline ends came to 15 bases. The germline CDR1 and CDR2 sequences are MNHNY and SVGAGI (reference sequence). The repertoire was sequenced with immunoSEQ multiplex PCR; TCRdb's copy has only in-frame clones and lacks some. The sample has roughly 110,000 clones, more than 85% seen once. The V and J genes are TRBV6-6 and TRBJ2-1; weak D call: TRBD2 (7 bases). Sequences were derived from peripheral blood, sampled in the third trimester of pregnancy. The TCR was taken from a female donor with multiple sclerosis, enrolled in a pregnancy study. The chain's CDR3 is CASSYSTRGAIEQFF. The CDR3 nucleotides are TGTGCCAGCAGTTACTCGACCCGGGGGGCGATTGAGCAGTTCTTC.